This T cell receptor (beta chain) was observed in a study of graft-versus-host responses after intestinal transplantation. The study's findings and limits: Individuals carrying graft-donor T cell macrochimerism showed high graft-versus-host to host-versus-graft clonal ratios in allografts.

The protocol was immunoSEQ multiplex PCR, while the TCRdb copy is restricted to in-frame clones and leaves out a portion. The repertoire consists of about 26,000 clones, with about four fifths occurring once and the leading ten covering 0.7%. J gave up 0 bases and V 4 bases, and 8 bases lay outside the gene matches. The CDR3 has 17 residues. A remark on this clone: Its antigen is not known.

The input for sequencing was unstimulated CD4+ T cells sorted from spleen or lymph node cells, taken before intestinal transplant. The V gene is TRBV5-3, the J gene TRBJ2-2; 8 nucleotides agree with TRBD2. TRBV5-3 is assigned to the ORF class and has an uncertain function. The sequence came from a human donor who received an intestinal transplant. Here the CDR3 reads CARSGTTSAANTGELFF. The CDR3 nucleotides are TGTGCCAGAAGCGGCACGACTAGCGCCGCGAACACCGGGGAGCTGTTTTTT.